This TCR beta chain was recorded in a study of control samples from healthy donors and cancer patients. Profiling relied on immunoSEQ multiplex PCR, and the TCRdb table lists in-frame clones only, not all of them. The sample lists around 130,000 clones; around 90% were seen once. Germline V gene lookup returns CDR1 SGHDN and CDR2 FVKESK. The CDR3 is 16 amino acids. V gave up 1 base and J gave up 2 bases, with 13 bases separating them. The chain uses TRBV14 and TRBJ2-3, with D unclear. Specimen: blood. This receptor was obtained from a man between 18 and 29 years old in good health. CDR3 residues: CASSQGNILPTDTQYF. The CDR3 nucleotides are TGTGCCAGCAGCCAAGGAAACATTCTCCCCACAGATACGCAGTATTTT.